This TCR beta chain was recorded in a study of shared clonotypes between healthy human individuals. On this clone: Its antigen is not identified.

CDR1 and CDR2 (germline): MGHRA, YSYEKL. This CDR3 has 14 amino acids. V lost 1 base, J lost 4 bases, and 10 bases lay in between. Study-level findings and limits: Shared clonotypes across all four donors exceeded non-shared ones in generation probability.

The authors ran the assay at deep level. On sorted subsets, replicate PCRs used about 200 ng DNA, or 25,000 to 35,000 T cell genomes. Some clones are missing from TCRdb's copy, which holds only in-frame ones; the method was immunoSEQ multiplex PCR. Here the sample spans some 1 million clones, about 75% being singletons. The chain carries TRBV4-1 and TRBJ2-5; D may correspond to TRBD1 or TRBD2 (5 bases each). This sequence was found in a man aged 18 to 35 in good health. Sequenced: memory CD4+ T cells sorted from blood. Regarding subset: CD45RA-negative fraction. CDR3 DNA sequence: TGCGCCAGCAGCCAAGTTGTGGGGGTAGAGACCCAGTACTTC. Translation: CASSQVVGVETQYF.